This is a list of T cell receptor beta chains from one sample in a study of early T cells in non-severe SARS-CoV-2 infection. TCRdb independently ran MiXCR on the 5' RACE reads; one entry per CDR3 protein. The sample holds about 22,000 distinct CDR3 sequences, 4.7% seen once. Sequenced: whole blood. The source of these receptors is an adult who was a healthcare worker with PCR-confirmed SARS-CoV-2 infection or an uninfected control (not recorded which). Each CDR3 is given with its conserved first and last residue. Each record gives: CDR3 DNA, CDR3 protein, J gene, clone size, V gene, D gene. The D gene is left open where the match is weak. Expanded clones get a size class; other rows say once, few or many, or leave the size out.

TGTGCCAGCAGTCTCCCCCCGGACAGATTCTACGAGCAGTACTTC CASSLPPDRFYEQYF TRBJ2-7 - TRBV6-2/TRBV6-3 -
TGTGCCAGCAGCTTAGGTCAGGGGTGGAATGAGCAGTTCTTC CASSLGQGWNEQFF TRBJ2-1 - TRBV11-1 -
TGTGCCAGCAGCTTAGGGACAGGGACCTACACTGAAGCTTTCTTT CASSLGTGTYTEAFF TRBJ1-1 many TRBV7-6 TRBD1
TGTGCCAGCAGAAGACAGGAGGAACTCAACACCGGGGAGCTGTTTTTT CASRRQEELNTGELFF TRBJ2-2 many TRBV7-6 -
TGTGCCAGCAGTCCCGGGTGGGGGACGGTGGATGAAAAACTGTTTTTT CASSPGWGTVDEKLFF TRBJ1-4 many TRBV12-3/TRBV12-4 -
TGTGCCAGCAGCTTAGTGAGCGGGGGTGAGACCCAGTACTTC CASSLVSGGETQYF TRBJ2-5 many TRBV7-6 TRBD2
TGTGCCAGCTCACCAACCGGACAGTCGCATGGCTACACCTTC CASSPTGQSHGYTF TRBJ1-2 many TRBV18 -
TGCGCCAGCAGCTTGGAATCCGGGGAGCTGTTTTTT CASSLESGELFF TRBJ2-2 many TRBV5-1 -
TGTGCCAGCAGCACCCGGGGGACCCAGTACTTC CASSTRGTQYF TRBJ2-5 - TRBV3-1 -
TGTGCCAGCAGCAAAAAGAGAAGGGACAGCTCCTACAATGAGCAGTTCTTC CASSKKRRDSSYNEQFF TRBJ2-1 many TRBV21-1 -
TGTGCCTGGAACCTCGGATATTCTGAAAACACCATATATTTT CAWNLGYSENTIYF TRBJ1-3 medium-sized TRBV30 -
TGTGCCAGCAGCTCAATAGCCGAAGAGACCCAGTACTTC CASSSIAEETQYF TRBJ2-5 few TRBV7-3 -
TGCAGCGTTCGGGGAGCTAACTATGGCTACACCTTC CSVRGANYGYTF TRBJ1-2 many TRBV29-1 -
TGTGCCAGCAGTTACCGAGAGGCAACTAATGAAAAACTGTTTTTT CASSYREATNEKLFF TRBJ1-4 many TRBV6-6 -
TGTGCCAGCAGCGTAGACGCAAGCTCTGGAAACACCATATATTTT CASSVDASSGNTIYF TRBJ1-3 - TRBV9 -
TGCGCCAGCAGCTTGGTTGGCAGCTCCTACGAGCAGTACTTC CASSLVGSSYEQYF TRBJ2-7 few TRBV5-1 -
TGTGCCAGCAGTTTAAATTTCCGGGACATGAACACTGAAGCTTTCTTT CASSLNFRDMNTEAFF TRBJ1-1 medium-sized TRBV27 -
TGCAGCGTGCGAACAGGGACGCGAGCACCCCTCCACTTT CSVRTGTRAPLHF TRBJ1-6 many TRBV29-1 -
TGCGCCAGCAGCTGGGGGCAGATGAACACTGAAGCTTTCTTT CASSWGQMNTEAFF TRBJ1-1 many TRBV5-1 -
TGTGCCAGTAGTATCGGGACAGATGGCTACACCTTC CASSIGTDGYTF TRBJ1-2 few TRBV19 TRBD1
TGTGCCAGCTCACCCGGGGGACAGGGTTCATACAATGAGCAGTTCTTC CASSPGGQGSYNEQFF TRBJ2-1 many TRBV18 TRBD1
TGTGCCAGCAGCAAGACAGGGTATGGTGGCACCGGGGAGCTGTTTTTT CASSKTGYGGTGELFF TRBJ2-2 many TRBV5-5 TRBD1
TGCAGCGTTGAATTGCTAGCGGGAGAGACCCAGTACTTC CSVELLAGETQYF TRBJ2-5 few TRBV29-1 TRBD2
TGTGCCAGCAGCTCGGGACAGGGTATCAACATTCAGTACTTC CASSSGQGINIQYF TRBJ2-4 many TRBV7-9 TRBD1
TGTGCCAGCAGCTTAACGCTGGCAGATACGCAGTATTTT CASSLTLADTQYF TRBJ2-3 many TRBV7-3 -
TGTGCCAGCAGCTTGGCAGCCTCCTTCACTGAAGCTTTCTTT CASSLAASFTEAFF TRBJ1-1 many TRBV7-9 -
TGTGCCAGCAGCTTACCATTTGGGTCTAACTATGGCTACACCTTC CASSLPFGSNYGYTF TRBJ1-2 many TRBV7-2 -
TGTGCCAGCAGTGATACGCCCCAAGCCGGAGTATATGGCTACACCTTC CASSDTPQAGVYGYTF TRBJ1-2 medium-sized TRBV6-4 -
TGTGCCAGCAGCCCCCGGGGAGTCGATCAGCCCCAGCATTTT CASSPRGVDQPQHF TRBJ1-5 - TRBV12-3/TRBV12-4 -
TGTGCCAGCAGCCCCGGCCAGCGGGGTTACAATGAGCAGTTCTTC CASSPGQRGYNEQFF TRBJ2-1 many TRBV7-2 TRBD2
TGTGCCAGCGGGACAGGGGGGGCCTACGAGCAGTACTTC CASGTGGAYEQYF TRBJ2-7 many TRBV6-5 TRBD1
TGCGCCAGTCGGGCAACTAATGAAAAACTGTTTTTT CASRATNEKLFF TRBJ1-4 medium-sized TRBV29-1 -
TGTGCCAGCAGCCCAAATTTGCGGTACGGGGGTGGCTACACCTTC CASSPNLRYGGGYTF TRBJ1-2 many TRBV7-9 -
TGTGCCAGCAGCCCCCCCAGCTCCTACGAGCAGTACTTC CASSPPSSYEQYF TRBJ2-7 many TRBV12-3/TRBV12-4 -
TGTGCCAGCAGCTCGATCGGAGCTTATGGCTACACCTTC CASSSIGAYGYTF TRBJ1-2 few TRBV7-9 -
TGTGCCAGCAGTTTAGATACCCTGGGCACAGATACGCAGTATTTT CASSLDTLGTDTQYF TRBJ2-3 many TRBV12-3/TRBV12-4 -
TGTGCCAGCAGCCCGGGCCCACTAAAGCACATTCAGTACTTC CASSPGPLKHIQYF TRBJ2-4 few TRBV7-2 -
TGTGCCAGCAGCTTAGAGAGCGGAAGAACCTACGAGCAGTACTTC CASSLESGRTYEQYF TRBJ2-7 many TRBV7-6 -
TGTGCCAGCAGCGTTGAGAGCTACGGTCAGCCCCAGCATTTT CASSVESYGQPQHF TRBJ1-5 - TRBV9 -
TGTGCCAGCAGCTTATCCCTTCGACTAGCCTCCTACAATGAGCAGTTCTTC CASSLSLRLASYNEQFF TRBJ2-1 - TRBV7-9 TRBD2
TGTGCCATCAGCCGGGACGGCCCCCTGAGGATGGATGGCTACACCTTC CAISRDGPLRMDGYTF TRBJ1-2 few TRBV10-3 -
TGCGCCAGCAGCCAAGATCTTGGCAGTTCCTACGAGCAGTACTTC CASSQDLGSSYEQYF TRBJ2-7 many TRBV4-3 -
TGCAGTGCTAACGGGGGCCGGTCAACCTACGAGCAGTACTTC CSANGGRSTYEQYF TRBJ2-7 - TRBV20-1 -
TGTGCCAGCAGCTTGCTGCAGGGTTATAATTCACCCCACCACTTT CASSLLQGYNSPHHF TRBJ1-6 few TRBV5-6 -
TGTGCCAGCAGTTTTGTGGACAGGGGGCCCTATGGCTACACCTTC CASSFVDRGPYGYTF TRBJ1-2 many TRBV27 TRBD1
TGTGCCACACTCGCGACGGGGGGCAAGTACGAGCAGTACTTC CATLATGGKYEQYF TRBJ2-7 few TRBV10-3 -
TGTGCCAGCAGTTTTAGCTGGGGAGTAAGCAATCAGCCCCAGCATTTT CASSFSWGVSNQPQHF TRBJ1-5 many TRBV27 -
TGCAGCGTTGACCACACCGGGGAGCTGTTTTTT CSVDHTGELFF TRBJ2-2 - TRBV29-1 -
TGTGCCAGCAGCTTGCCGGGACGAAACACCATATATTTT CASSLPGRNTIYF TRBJ1-3 many TRBV5-8 -
TGCGCCAGCAGCTGGCAGGTGCCGAACACCGGGGAGCTGTTTTTT CASSWQVPNTGELFF TRBJ2-2 many TRBV5-1 -
TGTGCCAGCTCACCGGGGCAGCTAATTAATGAGCAGTTCTTC CASSPGQLINEQFF TRBJ2-1 many TRBV18 -
TGTGCCAGCAGCTTAGAGGGTGGGGAAATAAGGGAGACCCAGTACTTC CASSLEGGEIRETQYF TRBJ2-5 medium-sized TRBV11-3 -
TGCGCCAGCAGCTTGGCCTATTTGGGGGGAGGGGCCAACGTCCTGACTTTC CASSLAYLGGGANVLTF TRBJ2-6 many TRBV5-1 -
TGTGCCAGCAGTCCCGTTAGGGGCGGGGGGCCAACCTTAACAGACACCGGGGAGCTGTTTTTT CASSPVRGGGPTLTDTGELFF TRBJ2-2 - TRBV3-1 TRBD2
TGTGCCAGCAGCCAAGCTGGAGGGTTTGGGTCTGGAAACACCATATATTTT CASSQAGGFGSGNTIYF TRBJ1-3 medium-sized TRBV14 -
TGTGCCAGCAAAAGACCGGGACAGGGGGCCGGGGCCAACGTCCTGACTTTC CASKRPGQGAGANVLTF TRBJ2-6 many TRBV6-2/TRBV6-3 TRBD1